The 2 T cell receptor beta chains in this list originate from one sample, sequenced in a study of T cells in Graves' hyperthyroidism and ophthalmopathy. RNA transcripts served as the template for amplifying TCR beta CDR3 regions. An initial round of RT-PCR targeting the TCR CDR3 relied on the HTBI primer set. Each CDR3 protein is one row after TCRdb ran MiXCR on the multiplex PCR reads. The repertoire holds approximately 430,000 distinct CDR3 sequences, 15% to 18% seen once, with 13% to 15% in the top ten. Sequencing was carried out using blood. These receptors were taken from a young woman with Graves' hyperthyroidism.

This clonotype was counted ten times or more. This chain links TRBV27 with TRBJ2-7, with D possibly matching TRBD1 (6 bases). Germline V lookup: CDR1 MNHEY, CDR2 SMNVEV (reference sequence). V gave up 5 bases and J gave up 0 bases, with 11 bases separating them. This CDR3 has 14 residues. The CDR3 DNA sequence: TGTGCCAGCAGTCTGACAGGAGACTCCTACGAGCAGTACTTC. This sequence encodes CASSLTGDSYEQYF.

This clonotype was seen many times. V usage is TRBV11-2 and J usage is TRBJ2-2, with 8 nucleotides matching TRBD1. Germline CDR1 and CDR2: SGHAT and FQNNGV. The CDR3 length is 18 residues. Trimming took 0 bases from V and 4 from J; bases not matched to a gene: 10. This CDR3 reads CASSLDRWGQVITGELFF. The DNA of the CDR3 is TGTGCCAGCAGCTTAGATAGATGGGGACAGGTTATCACCGGGGAGCTGTTTTTT.